These 20 T cell receptor beta chains came from one sample sequenced in a study of a mutant IDH1 vaccine in newly diagnosed glioma. Antigen specificity for these receptors is unknown. The time point was: week 5, during vaccination. Each dose delivered 300 ug of mutant IDH1 20-mer peptide subcutaneously with imiquimod. The method was immunoSEQ multiplex PCR; TCRdb's version includes in-frame clones alone and lacks a portion of them. Of under 70,000 clones listed, approximately 79% are singletons. The input for sequencing was PBMCs, taken from a glioma patient whose treatment included an IDH1 peptide vaccine. All receptors derive from a woman aged 45 to 65 with glioma.

Turning to this clone: The sample contains more than one DNA sequence encoding this CDR3. The rearrangement uses TRBV5-1 and TRBJ1-4; TRBD1 matches 8 bases. V shed 5 bases, J shed 7 bases, and the junction held 7 bases outside the gene matches. CDR3 length equals 14 residues. The V gene's germline CDR1 is SGHRS and CDR2 YFSETQ. As DNA, the CDR3 is TGCGCCAGCAGTTTAGACAGGGGAGGTGAAAAACTGTTTTTT. This gives the protein CASSLDRGGEKLFF.

This chain connects TRBV7-9 to TRBJ2-1; D is possibly TRBD1 or TRBD2 (5 bases each). The CDR3 loop spans 17 amino acids. Germline V gene data show CDR1 as SEHNR and CDR2 as FQNEAQ (reference sequence). Trimming took 6 bases from V and 0 from J, leaving 18 bases between them. CDR3 loop: CASSRTGGLLSYNEQFF. The CDR3 DNA sequence: TGTGCCAGCAGTCGCACAGGCGGGCTCCTCTCCTACAATGAGCAGTTCTTC.

The chain couples TRBV30 to TRBJ2-7, with TRBD1 as a possible D gene (6 bases). Trimming shortened V by 8 bases and J by 1 base, and 15 bases separated the two germline ends. This CDR3 is built from 13 residues. Looked up from germline, CDR1 is GTSNPN and CDR2 is SVGIG (reference sequence). This CDR3 reads CAGEDRTSYEQYF. The CDR3 DNA reads as TGTGCCGGAGAAGACAGGACATCCTACGAGCAGTACTTC.

The chain couples TRBV2 to TRBJ2-7; 8 nucleotides align to TRBD1. The V gene end was trimmed by 6 bases and the J gene end by 6 bases; junction bases not matched to a gene: 7. From germline, CDR1 is SNHLY and CDR2 FYNNEI. The CDR3 spans 13 residues. The DNA of the CDR3 is TGTGCCAGCAGCGCAGACAGGGGAAGCGAGCAGTACTTC. It yields the protein CASSADRGSEQYF.

This chain uses TRBV13 with TRBJ2-7, with a tentative D call TRBD2 (6 bases). V lost 6 bases and J lost 3, with 15 bases in between. Per germline, CDR1 PRHDT and CDR2 FYEKMQ (reference sequence). CDR3 length: 14 amino acids. Here the CDR3 reads CASRIRDSVYEQYF. The CDR3 bases are TGTGCCAGCAGAATCCGGGACTCAGTCTACGAGCAGTACTTC.

V usage is TRBV5-6 and J usage is TRBJ1-2, with 7 bases fitting TRBD1. V was clipped by 0 bases and J by 5 bases; unmatched bases: 4. CDR3 length equals 14 residues. The V gene's germline CDR1 is SGHDT and CDR2 YYEEEE. The CDR3 protein is CASSLGDRLYGYTF. The CDR3 DNA sequence: TGTGCCAGCAGCTTGGGGGACAGACTTTATGGCTACACCTTC.

This chain links TRBV5-4 with TRBJ2-3, with D unresolved. The CDR3 is 15 amino acids. Trimming cost V 4 bases and J 0 bases, with 12 bases left between them. CDR1 and CDR2 (germline): SGHNT, YYREEE (reference sequence). This CDR3 is CASSPAPSSTDTQYF. The CDR3 nucleotides are TGTGCCAGCAGCCCGGCCCCCAGTAGCACAGATACGCAGTATTTT.

This chain uses TRBV27 with TRBJ1-5, with D possibly matching TRBD1 (5 bases). Germline V gene sequence: CDR1 MNHEY, CDR2 SMNVEV (reference sequence). This CDR3 comprises 13 residues. Trimming removed 9 bases at V and 5 bases at J, with 14 bases between. Written as DNA, the CDR3 is TGTGCCAGTTCTTGGGGACGTGATCAGCCCCAGCATTTT. It yields the protein CASSWGRDQPQHF.

This clone was detected only once. The V and J genes are TRBV7-8 and TRBJ1-6; no definite D call. Trimming left V 3 bases short and J 7 bases short, with 10 bases between. The CDR3 is made up of 14 amino acids. The germline V gene encodes CDR1 SGHVS and CDR2 FQNEAQ. The CDR3, as DNA: TGTGCCAGCAGCTTGACGGATCAAAATTCACCCCTCCACTTT. It translates to CASSLTDQNSPLHF.

This clone showed up just a few times. The chain recombines TRBV6-5 with TRBJ2-7; unclear D gene. There are 14 residues in the CDR3. The germline gives CDR1 MNHEY, CDR2 SVGAGI. The V gene lost 5 bases and the J gene lost 2 bases, with 13 bases spanning the gap. The CDR3 loop is CASSRTTSPYEQYF. CDR3 in DNA: TGTGCCAGCAGTCGTACTACAAGCCCCTACGAGCAGTACTTC.

CDR3 sequence: CASSFGGGEGSPLHF. CDR3 bases: TGTGCCAGCAGTTTTGGAGGAGGCGAGGGTTCACCCCTCCACTTT. V and J are TRBV6-5 and TRBJ1-6; no firm D call. Germline CDR1 MNHEY, CDR2 SVGAGI. The CDR3 sequence is 15 residues long. The V gene lost 4 bases and the J gene lost 9 bases, with 16 bases spanning the gap.

This clone turned up a few times. This chain links TRBV15 with TRBJ1-5; TRBD1 agrees at 11 bases. The germline CDR1 and CDR2 sequences are LNHNV and YYDKDF (reference sequence). V shed 5 bases and J 4 bases; nucleotides not matched to a gene: 1. The CDR3 sequence is 14 residues long. The CDR3 region has the DNA TGTGCCACCAGCGGGACAGGGGGGAATCAGCCCCAGCATTTT. Translating gives CATSGTGGNQPQHF.

The rearrangement uses TRBV10-1 and TRBJ1-1, with TRBD1 as a possible D gene (6 bases). CDR1 and CDR2 from the germline V gene are WNHNN and SYGVQD (reference sequence). The CDR3 has 13 residues. The V end lost 4 bases, the J end lost 1 base, and 7 bases lay between the germline ends. The CDR3 sequence is CASSGDKNTEAFF. The CDR3 DNA reads TGCGCCAGCAGTGGGGACAAGAACACTGAAGCTTTCTTT.

The V and J genes are TRBV6-5 and TRBJ1-2; no reliable D call. CDR1 MNHEY and CDR2 SVGAGI come from the germline V gene. The CDR3 runs to 15 residues. Trimming pared 3 bases from V and 5 bases from J, leaving 16 bases between. Here the CDR3 DNA reads TGTGCCAGCAGTTATACCGGGCCCGTACCTTATGGCTACACCTTC. It specifies CASSYTGPVPYGYTF.

V gene TRBV5-1 combines with J gene TRBJ1-3; a possible D gene is TRBD1 (5 bases). The CDR3 consists of 14 residues. Germline V gene sequence: CDR1 SGHRS, CDR2 YFSETQ. Deletions cut 0 bases from V and 4 bases from J, with 8 bases between. The CDR3 protein is CASSLAGYGNTIYF. Written as DNA, the CDR3 is TGCGCCAGCAGCTTGGCAGGGTACGGAAACACCATATATTTT.

This clone was seen only a few times. This same CDR3 is encoded by further DNA sequences in the sample. The chain couples TRBV5-1 to TRBJ2-5; the D is unclear. This CDR3 has 11 amino acids. Germline CDR1 is SGHRS and CDR2 is YFSETQ. V shed 2 bases and J shed 2 bases, with 1 base lying between them. Here the CDR3 reads CASSFQETQYF. CDR3 DNA: TGCGCCAGCAGCTTTCAAGAGACCCAGTACTTC.

V is TRBV5-5 and J is TRBJ2-3, with TRBD2 as a possible D gene (5 bases). CDR3 length equals 17 residues. V gave up 1 base and J gave up 1 base, with 16 bases separating them. Germline-derived CDR1 and CDR2 are SGHKS and YYEKEE (reference sequence). The DNA of the CDR3 is TGTGCCAGCAGCTTGCTACCAGGACTGCCTGGCACAGATACGCAGTATTTT. It is translated as CASSLLPGLPGTDTQYF.

This clone showed up just once. V and J are TRBV7-9 and TRBJ1-2; TRBD1 matches at 7 bases. V trimming: 1 base; J trimming: 3 bases; junction bases outside the gene matches: 11. Germline values: CDR1 SEHNR, CDR2 FQNEAQ (reference sequence). CDR3 length: 17 amino acids. In nucleotides, the CDR3 is TGTGCCAGCAGCTTAGGCCGAACAGGGGAAGATTACTATGGCTACACCTTC. Translation gives CASSLGRTGEDYYGYTF. Combining the CDR3 with reference TRBV7-9 and TRBJ1-2 gives the whole variable domain DTGVSQNPRHKITKRGQNVTFRCDPISEHNRLYWYRQTLGQGPEFLTYFQNEAQLEKSRLLSDRFSAERPKGSFSTLEIQRTEQGDSAMYLCASSLGRTGEDYYGYTFGSGTRLTVV.

This chain connects TRBV25-1 to TRBJ1-2, with 8 bases lining up with TRBD1. This CDR3 has 16 amino acids. Germline CDR1 and CDR2: MGHDK and SYGVNS. Trimming took 2 bases from V and 8 from J; bases not matched to a gene: 13. The CDR3 DNA reads TGTGCCAGCAGTGAACGAGGACAGGGCCTTATTTACGGCTACACCTTC. Protein product: CASSERGQGLIYGYTF.

V usage is TRBV29-1 and J usage is TRBJ1-4; D possibly corresponds to TRBD1 (6 bases). The V and J ends lost 6 bases and 5 bases respectively, with 19 bases between them. Germline V gives CDR1 SQVTM, CDR2 ANQGSEA. This CDR3 region has 15 residues. CDR3: CSVKGGYRANEKLFF. The DNA of the CDR3 is TGCAGCGTGAAAGGGGGGTACCGGGCGAATGAAAAACTGTTTTTT.